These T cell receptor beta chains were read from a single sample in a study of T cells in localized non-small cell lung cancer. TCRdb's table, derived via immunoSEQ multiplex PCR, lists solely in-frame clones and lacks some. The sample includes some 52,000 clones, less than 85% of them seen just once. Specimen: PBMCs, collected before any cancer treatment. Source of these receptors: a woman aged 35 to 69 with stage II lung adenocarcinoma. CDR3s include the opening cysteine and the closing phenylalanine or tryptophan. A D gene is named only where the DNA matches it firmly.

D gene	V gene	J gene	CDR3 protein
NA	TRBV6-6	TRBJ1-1	CASSQERPNTEAFF
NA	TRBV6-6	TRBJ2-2	CASSYVSGPGELFF
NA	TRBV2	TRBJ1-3	CASRTGKGSGNTIYF
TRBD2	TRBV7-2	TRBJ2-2	CASGSEAAGEGELFF
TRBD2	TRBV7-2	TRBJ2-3	CASSLAPGLAGGPTDTQYF
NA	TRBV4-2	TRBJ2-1	CASSQDWGDSYNEQFF
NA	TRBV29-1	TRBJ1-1	CSVDLGGRGSTEAFF
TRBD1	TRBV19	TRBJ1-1	CASSISGGWSTEAFF
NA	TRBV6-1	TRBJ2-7	CASSPDRFSYEQYF
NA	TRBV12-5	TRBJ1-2	CASGSTGNYGYTF
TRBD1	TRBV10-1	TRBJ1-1	CASSEPGTGEAFF
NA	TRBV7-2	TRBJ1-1	CASSRRPNTEAFF
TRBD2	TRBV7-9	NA	CASSLSGTRDYEQYF
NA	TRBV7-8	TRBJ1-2	CASSTDRAANYGYTF